This record covers a single T cell receptor (beta chain). These data belong to a study of blood T cell repertoires in COVID-19. The wider study: The United States, Italy and Spain supplied acute and convalescent COVID-19 samples. PBMCs, B-cell-depleted T cells, or T cells were the source of the cDNA or gDNA that made up the material.

Original processing notes: Reference gene primer amplification gave nucleated cell count estimates. Clones were read by immunoSEQ multiplex PCR, and TCRdb kept only the in-frame ones, dropping some. V and J calls plus clone size are reproduced from that table; the DNA served to infer D and trimming. The sample has over 75,000 clones, 88% seen once. Recruited during active infection, patients (from Seattle) were subsequently followed longitudinally. This TCR was sampled from a man aged 45-60 years with COVID-19, enrolled during active disease. The sequencing sample was made of peripheral blood.

The CDR3 region has the DNA TGTGCCAGTAGTATTTCGGGGACAGGGGGCCGGTTCTATGGCTACACCTTC. Amino acids: CASSISGTGGRFYGYTF. The chain uses TRBV19 and TRBJ1-2, with 12 bases aligning to TRBD1. Germline values: CDR1 LNHDA, CDR2 SQIVND (reference sequence). Trimming at V came to 3 bases and at J to 4 bases, leaving 9 bases not matched to a gene. CDR3 length equals 17 residues.